Shown below are 26 T cell receptor beta chains from a single sample sequenced in a study of T cell changes during pregnancy in multiple sclerosis. Produced via immunoSEQ multiplex PCR; TCRdb's table is partial and in-frame only. The sample holds about 55,000 clones, 85% to 90% seen once. The sample was CD4+ T cells from peripheral blood mononuclear cells, taken in the first trimester of pregnancy. Source of these receptors: a female donor with multiple sclerosis, enrolled in a pregnancy study.

V usage is TRBV11-2 and J usage is TRBJ1-1; D possibly corresponds to TRBD1 (5 bases). This CDR3 spans 15 amino acids. V was shortened by 6 bases and J by 1 base, with 15 bases between the two germline ends. Germline lookup yields CDR1 SGHAT and CDR2 FQNNGV. CDR3 DNA sequence: TGTGCCAGCAGACGCGCGGGGGGTGGGAACACTGAAGCTTTCTTT. It is translated as CASRRAGGGNTEAFF.

This chain links TRBV6-5 with TRBJ2-1; tentatively, D is TRBD1 (6 bases). Trimming took 3 bases from V and 6 from J, leaving 18 bases between them. The CDR3 loop spans 16 amino acids. CDR1 and CDR2 (germline): MNHEY, SVGAGI. This CDR3 reads CASSYSSGVGFNEQFF. In DNA, the CDR3 is TGTGCCAGCAGTTATTCGTCAGGGGTGGGGTTCAATGAGCAGTTCTTC.

This chain joins TRBV27 and TRBJ1-2; 8 nucleotides match TRBD1. CDR1 and CDR2 from the germline V gene are MNHEY and SMNVEV (reference sequence). This CDR3 is built from 14 residues. Unmatched junction bases numbered 0, after V lost 2 bases and J lost 1 base. The CDR3, as DNA: TGTGCCAGCAGTTTAGGACAGGGTAACTATGGCTACACCTTC. Amino acid sequence: CASSLGQGNYGYTF.

This clone was seen once. J is TRBJ2-7 and V is TRBV27; 14 bases line up with TRBD2. There are 17 residues in the CDR3. With 6 bases clipped from V and 6 bases from J, the junction kept 13 bases outside the gene matches. CDR1 MNHEY and CDR2 SMNVEV come from the germline V gene (reference sequence). The CDR3: CASRPPGLAGDEVEQYF. CDR3 bases: TGTGCCAGCAGGCCTCCGGGACTAGCGGGAGATGAGGTCGAGCAGTACTTC.

The rearrangement uses TRBV27 and TRBJ2-7; TRBD1 is a possible D gene (6 bases). The CDR3 loop spans 16 amino acids. CDR1 is MNHEY and CDR2 is SMNVEV in the germline V gene (reference sequence). V lost 7 bases to trimming and J lost 0 bases, with 19 bases between them. CDR3 in amino acids: CASKIGGVLSSYEQYF. CDR3 coding DNA: TGTGCCAGCAAAATAGGGGGAGTTTTGAGCTCCTACGAGCAGTACTTC.

The rearrangement uses TRBV7-9 and TRBJ1-4; no definite D call. The germline CDR1 and CDR2 sequences are SEHNR and FQNEAQ (reference sequence). Deletions cut 7 bases from V and 3 bases from J, with 18 bases between. The CDR3 is made up of 16 amino acids. Here the CDR3 reads CASTTISGYSNEKLFF. CDR3 DNA sequence: TGTGCCAGCACCACAATATCGGGTTACTCTAATGAAAAACTGTTTTTT.

The V and J genes are TRBV9 and TRBJ2-1; possibly TRBD2 for D (6 bases). V was trimmed by 4 bases and J by 0 bases, leaving 14 bases between them. Germline V gene data show CDR1 as SGDLS and CDR2 as YYNGEE. The CDR3 sequence is 16 residues long. The CDR3 region has the DNA TGTGCCAGCAGCACCCTGGGGAGGAGCTCCTACAATGAGCAGTTCTTC. Protein product: CASSTLGRSSYNEQFF.

The chain carries TRBV29-1 and TRBJ2-1; D gene ambiguous. This CDR3 has 13 residues. Germline CDR1 is SQVTM and CDR2 is ANQGSEA. V was shortened by 5 bases and J by 7 bases, with 15 bases between the two germline ends. Here the CDR3 DNA reads TGCAGCGTTAGGAGAGTGGTAGGTAATGAGCAGTTCTTC. This codes for CSVRRVVGNEQFF.

The chain employs TRBV5-4 and TRBJ2-7; 14 bases are shared with TRBD2. The CDR3 totals 17 residues. Germline V gives CDR1 SGHNT, CDR2 YYREEE (reference sequence). The V gene end was trimmed by 2 bases and the J gene end by 4 bases; junction bases not matched to a gene: 8. The CDR3 protein is CASSFGTSGSHGYEQYF. Written as DNA, the CDR3 is TGTGCCAGCAGCTTCGGGACTAGCGGGAGCCACGGTTACGAGCAGTACTTC.

The chain carries TRBV6-5 and TRBJ2-2; TRBD2 might be the D (5 bases). The CDR3 totals 12 residues. Trimming pared 8 bases from V and 4 bases from J, leaving 8 bases between. CDR1 and CDR2 (germline): MNHEY, SVGAGI. The CDR3, as DNA: TGTGCCAGCGGACTGTCCACCGGGGAGCTGTTTTTT. It yields the protein CASGLSTGELFF.

The chain recombines TRBV6-1 with TRBJ2-7, with D possibly being TRBD2 (6 bases). Trimming left V 5 bases short and J 2 bases short, with 19 bases between. CDR3 length: 16 residues. From germline, CDR1 is MNHNS and CDR2 SASEGT. In DNA form, the CDR3 reads TGTGCCAGCAGTCAAGACCGGGGGTCACGACCCTACGAGCAGTACTTC. Translated: CASSQDRGSRPYEQYF.

J is TRBJ2-2 and V is TRBV7-8; D uncertain. In germline, CDR1 is SGHVS, CDR2 FQNEAQ. V was pared by 5 bases and J by 0 bases, with 19 bases between. The CDR3 covers 18 residues. CDR3 sequence: CASSRRSSQSSNTGELFF. The CDR3 DNA sequence: TGTGCCAGCAGCCGCCGCTCGTCACAGAGTTCGAACACCGGGGAGCTGTTTTTT.

The chain employs TRBV7-9 and TRBJ2-2; 13 bases are shared with TRBD2. From germline, CDR1 is SEHNR and CDR2 FQNEAQ (reference sequence). The ends lost 7 bases at V and 4 bases at J; junction bases unmatched: 12. This CDR3 has 18 residues. The CDR3 protein is CASTLTSGGARVTGELFF. CDR3 nucleotides: TGTGCCAGCACCCTTACTAGCGGGGGGGCCCGGGTCACCGGGGAGCTGTTTTTT. The whole variable domain, filled in from reference TRBV7-9 and TRBJ2-2, reads DTGVSQNPRHKITKRGQNVTFRCDPISEHNRLYWYRQTLGQGPEFLTYFQNEAQLEKSRLLSDRFSAERPKGSFSTLEIQRTEQGDSAMYLCASTLTSGGARVTGELFFGEGSRLTVL.

The CDR3 is CASSVYETNLFSTDTQYF. CDR3 DNA sequence: TGTGCCAGCAGTGTTTATGAGACTAACCTTTTTAGCACAGATACGCAGTATTTT. The V call is TRBV2, the J call TRBJ2-3; tentatively, D is TRBD2 (5 bases). V gave up 4 bases and J gave up 0 bases, with 20 bases separating them. Germline lookup yields CDR1 SNHLY and CDR2 FYNNEI. The CDR3 is made up of 18 amino acids.

The V call is TRBV5-1, the J call TRBJ1-2; D possibly corresponds to TRBD1 (5 bases). The V gene lost 4 bases and the J gene lost 5 bases, with 18 bases spanning the gap. CDR1 is SGHRS, CDR2 YFSETQ, per germline. This CDR3 region has 15 residues. The CDR3 reads CASSGGGAGIYGYTF. The CDR3 nucleotides are TGCGCCAGCAGCGGTGGAGGGGCGGGCATTTATGGCTACACCTTC. Full variable domain (outside the CDR3, taken from reference TRBV5-1 and TRBJ1-2): KAGVTQTPRYLIKTRGQQVTLSCSPISGHRSVSWYQQTPGQGLQFLFEYFSETQRNKGNFPGRFSGRQFSNSRSEMNVSTLELGDSALYLCASSGGGAGIYGYTFGSGTRLTVV.

A few counts support this clone. V and J are TRBV6-5 and TRBJ2-7, with a weak D call TRBD1 (5 bases). The V and J ends lost 0 bases and 7 bases respectively, with 13 bases between them. CDR3 length: 14 amino acids. Germline CDR1 is MNHEY and CDR2 is SVGAGI. CDR3 sequence (DNA): TGTGCCAGCAGTTACTCGTCAGGGCTCGGGGAGCAGTACTTC. The encoded protein is CASSYSSGLGEQYF.

This clone showed up just once. V is TRBV7-9 and J is TRBJ1-5; D is uncertain. Trimming removed 5 bases at V and 4 bases at J, with 12 bases between. Looked up from germline, CDR1 is SEHNR and CDR2 is FQNEAQ (reference sequence). There are 14 residues in the CDR3. CDR3 amino acids: CASSLVERNQPQHF. In DNA form, the CDR3 reads TGTGCCAGCAGCCTCGTGGAGCGAAATCAGCCCCAGCATTTT.

The chain carries TRBV6-4 and TRBJ2-2; 7 bases match TRBD2. Germline V gives CDR1 MRHNA, CDR2 SNTAGT. This CDR3 region has 17 residues. With 5 bases clipped from V and 4 bases from J, the junction kept 13 bases outside the gene matches. Here the CDR3 DNA reads TGTGCCAGCAGTCCCGAGCCCGGACTAGTGACCACCGGGGAGCTGTTTTTT. It codes for CASSPEPGLVTTGELFF.

J is TRBJ2-2 and V is TRBV10-3, with TRBD1 identical over 7 bases. Germline V gene lookup returns CDR1 ENHRY and CDR2 SYGVKD. This CDR3 region has 16 residues. Trimming took 7 bases from V and 6 from J; bases not matched to a gene: 14. The CDR3: CAITNLAGGKSGELFF. The CDR3 DNA reads as TGTGCCATCACCAACCTGGCAGGGGGTAAATCCGGGGAGCTGTTTTTT.

This rearrangement joins TRBV4-3 to TRBJ1-1; a possible D gene is TRBD1 (5 bases). This CDR3 comprises 15 residues. Germline-derived CDR1 and CDR2 are LGHNA and YSLEER. Trimming stripped 1 base from V and 1 base from J, with 10 bases between. For the CDR3, the DNA is TGCGCCAGCAGCCAAGTCTTGGACACGAACACTGAAGCTTTCTTT. Protein: CASSQVLDTNTEAFF.

The CDR3 bases are TGTGCCAGCTCACTAGGACAGGTTAAGGAGCAGTACTTC. It specifies CASSLGQVKEQYF. This chain links TRBV18 with TRBJ2-7, with 7 bases that match TRBD1. CDR1 is KGHSH and CDR2 is LQKENI in the germline V gene. CDR3 size: 13 residues. Trimming at V came to 4 bases and at J to 7 bases, leaving 7 bases not matched to a gene.

As DNA, the CDR3 is TGTGCCAGCAGCTCGGGACAGGGAGCAGGGACTGAAGCTTTCTTT. This encodes CASSSGQGAGTEAFF. The rearrangement joins TRBV11-3 to TRBJ1-1; 9 bases match TRBD1. Germline assignment: CDR1 SGHNT and CDR2 YENEEA. V was clipped by 4 bases and J by 5 bases; unmatched bases: 8. The CDR3 is 15 residues long.

The chain links TRBV29-1 to TRBJ1-1; D is unclear. The germline gives CDR1 SQVTM, CDR2 ANQGSEA. CDR3 size: 14 residues. The V end lost 8 bases, the J end lost 4 bases, and 20 bases lay between the germline ends. In DNA form, the CDR3 reads TGCAGCTTTTCCCCGGGATTCTGGGGCACTGAAGCTTTCTTT. This sequence encodes CSFSPGFWGTEAFF.

V is TRBV28 and J is TRBJ2-5, with D possibly being TRBD1 (5 bases). This CDR3 has 14 residues. V lost 2 bases to trimming and J lost 5 bases, with 12 bases between them. From germline, CDR1 is MDHEN and CDR2 SYDVKM. CDR3 loop: CASSLPGFGETQYF. Here the CDR3 DNA reads TGTGCCAGCAGTTTACCAGGGTTTGGGGAGACCCAGTACTTC.

This clone was found once. The V call is TRBV5-5, the J call TRBJ2-5, with 12 bases matching TRBD2. The J segment lost 5 bases and the V segment lost 0 bases, leaving 11 bases of the junction unmatched. The CDR3 is 18 residues long. CDR1 is SGHKS, CDR2 YYEKEE, per germline (reference sequence). The CDR3 sequence: CASSLVGLAGGPRETQYF. Here the CDR3 DNA reads TGTGCCAGCAGCTTGGTCGGTCTAGCGGGAGGGCCGAGGGAGACCCAGTACTTC.

This chain links TRBV4-1 with TRBJ2-5; 9 bases agree with TRBD2. J was trimmed by 4 bases and V by 0 bases; bases with no gene match: 6. Germline CDR1 reads MGHRA; CDR2 reads YSYEKL. The CDR3 has 16 residues. The CDR3: CASSQDRAGGGETQYF. In DNA, the CDR3 is TGCGCCAGCAGCCAAGATCGAGCGGGAGGAGGAGAGACCCAGTACTTC.